This T cell receptor (beta chain) was found in a study of shared clonotypes between healthy human individuals. The CDR3 contains 14 residues. Germline assignment: CDR1 MDHEN and CDR2 SYDVKM. Trimming took off 4 bases at V and 2 bases at J, with 11 bases between the two ends. Data came from immunoSEQ multiplex PCR; TCRdb stores just in-frame clones and leaves some out. The sample has approximately 1,000,000 clones, 60% to 85% seen once; the top ten hold about 0.94%. This rearrangement joins TRBV28 to TRBJ1-1; D ambiguous. This receptor was identified in a man aged 18 to 30 in good health. Some clones in this sample may be carry-over from other donors' samples. The sample was memory CD4+ T cells from PBMCs. Documented subset: CD45RA-negative fraction. Here the CDR3 reads CASSSPRANTEAFF. As DNA, the CDR3 is TGTGCCAGCAGTTCCCCCCGGGCAAACACTGAAGCTTTCTTT.